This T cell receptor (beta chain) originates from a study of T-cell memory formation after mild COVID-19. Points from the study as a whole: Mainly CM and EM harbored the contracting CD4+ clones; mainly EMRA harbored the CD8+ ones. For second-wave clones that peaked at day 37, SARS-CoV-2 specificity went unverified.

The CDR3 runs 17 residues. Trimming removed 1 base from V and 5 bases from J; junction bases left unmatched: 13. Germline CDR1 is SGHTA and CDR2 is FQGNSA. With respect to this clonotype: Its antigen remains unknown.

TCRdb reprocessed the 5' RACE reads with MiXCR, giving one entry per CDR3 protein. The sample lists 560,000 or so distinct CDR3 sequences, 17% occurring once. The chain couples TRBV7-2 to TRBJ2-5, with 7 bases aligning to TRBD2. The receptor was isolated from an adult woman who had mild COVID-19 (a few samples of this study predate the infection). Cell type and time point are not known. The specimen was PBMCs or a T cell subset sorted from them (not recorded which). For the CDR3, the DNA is TGTGCCAGCAGCTTAGGGGCTGGCGGGAGAGGTGGGGAGACCCAGTACTTC. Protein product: CASSLGAGGRGGETQYF.